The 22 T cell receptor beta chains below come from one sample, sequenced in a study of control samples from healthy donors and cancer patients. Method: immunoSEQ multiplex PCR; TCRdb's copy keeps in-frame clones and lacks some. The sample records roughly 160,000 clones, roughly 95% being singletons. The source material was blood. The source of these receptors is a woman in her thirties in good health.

The CDR3: CSVGASVAVLDTQYF. CDR3 nucleotide sequence: TGCAGCGTTGGTGCTTCGGTTGCGGTCCTGGATACGCAGTATTTT. This chain joins TRBV29-1 and TRBJ2-3; no reliable D call. The germline V and J ends were trimmed by 4 bases and 6 bases, with 20 bases remaining between them. The germline V gene has CDR1 SQVTM and CDR2 ANQGSEA. This CDR3 is 15 amino acids long.

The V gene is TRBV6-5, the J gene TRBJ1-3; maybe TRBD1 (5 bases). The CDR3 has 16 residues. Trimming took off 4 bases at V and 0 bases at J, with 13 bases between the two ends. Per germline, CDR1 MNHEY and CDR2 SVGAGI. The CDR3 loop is CASSSNPGVSGNTIYF. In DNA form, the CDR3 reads TGTGCCAGCAGTTCCAATCCGGGGGTCTCTGGAAACACCATATATTTT.

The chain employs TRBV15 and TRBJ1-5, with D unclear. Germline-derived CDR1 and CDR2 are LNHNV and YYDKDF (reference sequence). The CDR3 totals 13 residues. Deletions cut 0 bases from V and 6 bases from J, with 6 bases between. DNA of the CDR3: TGTGCCACCAGCAGAGATCCGGGTCAGCCCCAGCATTTT. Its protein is CATSRDPGQPQHF.

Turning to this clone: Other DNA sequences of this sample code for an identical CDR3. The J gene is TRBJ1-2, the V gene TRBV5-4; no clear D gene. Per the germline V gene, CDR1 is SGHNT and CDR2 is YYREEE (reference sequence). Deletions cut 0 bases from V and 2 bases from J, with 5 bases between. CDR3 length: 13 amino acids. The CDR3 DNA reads TGTGCCAGCAGCTTGGACGGGAACTATGGCTACACCTTC. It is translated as CASSLDGNYGYTF.

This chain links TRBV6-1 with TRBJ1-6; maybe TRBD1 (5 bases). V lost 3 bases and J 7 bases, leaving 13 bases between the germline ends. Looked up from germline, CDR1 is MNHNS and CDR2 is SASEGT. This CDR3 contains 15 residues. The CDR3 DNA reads TGTGCCAGCAGTGAGTCTGGGACCGGCAATTCACCCCTCCACTTT. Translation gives CASSESGTGNSPLHF.

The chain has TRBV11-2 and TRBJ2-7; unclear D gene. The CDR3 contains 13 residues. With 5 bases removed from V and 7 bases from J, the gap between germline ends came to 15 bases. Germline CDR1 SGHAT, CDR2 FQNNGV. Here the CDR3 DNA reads TGTGCCAGCAGCCTAAACCCTTGGAAAGAGCAGTACTTC. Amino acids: CASSLNPWKEQYF.

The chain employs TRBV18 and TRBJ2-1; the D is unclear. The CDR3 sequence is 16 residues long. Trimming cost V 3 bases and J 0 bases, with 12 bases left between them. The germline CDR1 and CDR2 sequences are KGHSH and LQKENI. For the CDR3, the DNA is TGTGCCAGCTCACCCCCGCACGGGCTCTCCTACAATGAGCAGTTCTTC. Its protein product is CASSPPHGLSYNEQFF.

CDR3 in DNA: TGTGCCAGCAGCCAAGACTTCTATTCACCCCTCCACTTT. Its translation is CASSQDFYSPLHF. The chain couples TRBV3-1 (or the pseudogene TRBV3-2) to TRBJ1-6; D not resolved. The V end was cut by 0 bases, the J end by 8 bases, with 5 bases between. The germline V gene has CDR1 LGHDT and CDR2 YNNKEL (reference sequence). This CDR3 has 13 amino acids.

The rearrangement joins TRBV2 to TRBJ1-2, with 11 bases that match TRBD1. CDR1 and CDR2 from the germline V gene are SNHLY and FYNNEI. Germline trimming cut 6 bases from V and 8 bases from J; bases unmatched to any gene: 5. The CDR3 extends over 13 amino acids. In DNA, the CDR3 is TGTGCCAGCAGCGGACAGGGGGCAACGGGCTACACCTTC. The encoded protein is CASSGQGATGYTF.

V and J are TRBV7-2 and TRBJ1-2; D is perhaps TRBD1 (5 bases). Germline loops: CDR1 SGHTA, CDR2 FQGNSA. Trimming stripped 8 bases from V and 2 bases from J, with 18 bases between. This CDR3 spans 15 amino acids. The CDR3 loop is CASAGLRQGNYGYTF. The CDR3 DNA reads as TGTGCCAGCGCCGGGTTGAGGCAGGGAAACTATGGCTACACCTTC. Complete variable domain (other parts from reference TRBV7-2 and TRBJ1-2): GAGVSQSPSNKVTEKGKDVELRCDPISGHTALYWYRQSLGQGLEFLIYFQGNSAPDKSGLPSDRFSAERTGGSVSTLTIQRTQQEDSAVYLCASAGLRQGNYGYTFGSGTRLTVV.

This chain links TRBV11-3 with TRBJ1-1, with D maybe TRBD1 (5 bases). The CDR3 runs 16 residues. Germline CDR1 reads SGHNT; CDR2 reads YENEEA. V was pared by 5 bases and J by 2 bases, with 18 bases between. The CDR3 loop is CASSHGGQGGNTEAFF. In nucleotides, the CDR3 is TGTGCCAGCAGCCACGGCGGGCAGGGTGGCAACACTGAAGCTTTCTTT. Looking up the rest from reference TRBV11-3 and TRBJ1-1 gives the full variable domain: EAGVVQSPRYKIIEKKQPVAFWCNPISGHNTLYWYLQNLGQGPELLIRYENEEAVDDSQLPKDRFSAERLKGVDSTLKIQPAELGDSAVYLCASSHGGQGGNTEAFFGQGTRLTVV.

CDR3 sequence: CASTMPGHLAGELFF. DNA of the CDR3: TGTGCCAGTACCATGCCGGGACATTTAGCCGGGGAGCTGTTTTTT. The chain has TRBV19 and TRBJ2-2, with D perhaps TRBD1 (6 bases). This CDR3 region has 15 residues. Trimming removed 7 bases at V and 6 bases at J, with 18 bases between. Germline loops: CDR1 LNHDA, CDR2 SQIVND (reference sequence).

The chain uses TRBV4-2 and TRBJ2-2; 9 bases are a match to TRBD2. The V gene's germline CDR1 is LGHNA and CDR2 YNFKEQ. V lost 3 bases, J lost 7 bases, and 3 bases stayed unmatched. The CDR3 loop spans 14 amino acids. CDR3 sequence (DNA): TGTGCCAGCAGCCAGCTAGCGGGAAGCGGGGAGCTGTTTTTT. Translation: CASSQLAGSGELFF.

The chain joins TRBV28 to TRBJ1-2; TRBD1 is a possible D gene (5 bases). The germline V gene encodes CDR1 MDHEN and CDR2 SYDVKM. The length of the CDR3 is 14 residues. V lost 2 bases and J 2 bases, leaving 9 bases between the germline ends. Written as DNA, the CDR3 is TGTGCCAGCAGTTTACTCCGGGGGAACTATGGCTACACCTTC. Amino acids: CASSLLRGNYGYTF.

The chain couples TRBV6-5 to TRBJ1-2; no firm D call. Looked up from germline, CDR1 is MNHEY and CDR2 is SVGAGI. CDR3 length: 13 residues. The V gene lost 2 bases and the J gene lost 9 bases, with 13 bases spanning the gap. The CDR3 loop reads CASSYGSLFSYTF. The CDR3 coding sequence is TGTGCCAGCAGTTACGGCAGCCTCTTCAGCTACACCTTC.

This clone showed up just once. CDR3 sequence: CASGWDRGFQETQYF. Written as DNA, the CDR3 is TGTGCCAGCGGATGGGACAGGGGGTTCCAAGAGACCCAGTACTTC. This chain joins TRBV2 and TRBJ2-5, with 11 nucleotides matching TRBD1. Germline V gene data show CDR1 as SNHLY and CDR2 as FYNNEI. The CDR3 has 15 amino acids. Trimming cost V 8 bases and J 1 base; bases outside gene matches: 6.

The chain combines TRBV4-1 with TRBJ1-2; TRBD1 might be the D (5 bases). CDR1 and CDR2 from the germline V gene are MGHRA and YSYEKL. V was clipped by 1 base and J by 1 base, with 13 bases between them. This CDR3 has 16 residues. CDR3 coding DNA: TGCGCCAGCAGCCAAGGGGGGGGAGGTCGTAACTATGGCTACACCTTC. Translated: CASSQGGGGRNYGYTF.

CDR3 DNA sequence: TGTGCCAGCAGCCAAGATGGGGAGGGAGCTACCAAAGGTGATGAGCAGTTCTTC. It translates to CASSQDGEGATKGDEQFF. The rearrangement uses TRBV14 and TRBJ2-1, with 7 nucleotides matching TRBD2. The CDR3 is made up of 18 amino acids. Germline values: CDR1 SGHDN, CDR2 FVKESK. J lost 8 bases, V lost 0 bases, and 16 bases had no gene match.

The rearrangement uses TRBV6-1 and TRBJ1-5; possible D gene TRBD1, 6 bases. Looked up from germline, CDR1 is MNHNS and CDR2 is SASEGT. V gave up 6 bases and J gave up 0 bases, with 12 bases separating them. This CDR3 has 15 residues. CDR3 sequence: CASRTTGLSNQPQHF. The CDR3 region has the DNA TGTGCCAGCAGGACAACAGGGCTTAGCAATCAGCCCCAGCATTTT.

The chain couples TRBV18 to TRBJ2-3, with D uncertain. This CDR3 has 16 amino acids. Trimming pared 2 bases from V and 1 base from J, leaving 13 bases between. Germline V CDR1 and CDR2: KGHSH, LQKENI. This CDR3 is CASSPVPPQRTDTQYF. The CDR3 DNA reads TGTGCCAGCTCACCAGTCCCGCCGCAACGCACAGATACGCAGTATTTT.

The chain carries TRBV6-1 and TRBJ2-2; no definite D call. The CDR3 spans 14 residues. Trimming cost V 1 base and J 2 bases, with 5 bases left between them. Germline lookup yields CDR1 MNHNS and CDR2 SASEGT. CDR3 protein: CASSEVGNTGELFF. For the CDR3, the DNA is TGTGCCAGCAGTGAAGTCGGTAACACCGGGGAGCTGTTTTTT.

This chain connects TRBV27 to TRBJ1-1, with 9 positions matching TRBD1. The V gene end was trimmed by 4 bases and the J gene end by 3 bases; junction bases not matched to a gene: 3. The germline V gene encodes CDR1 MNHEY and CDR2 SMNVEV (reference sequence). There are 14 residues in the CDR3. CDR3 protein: CASSSWTGDTEAFF. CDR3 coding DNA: TGTGCCAGCAGTTCCTGGACAGGGGACACTGAAGCTTTCTTT.